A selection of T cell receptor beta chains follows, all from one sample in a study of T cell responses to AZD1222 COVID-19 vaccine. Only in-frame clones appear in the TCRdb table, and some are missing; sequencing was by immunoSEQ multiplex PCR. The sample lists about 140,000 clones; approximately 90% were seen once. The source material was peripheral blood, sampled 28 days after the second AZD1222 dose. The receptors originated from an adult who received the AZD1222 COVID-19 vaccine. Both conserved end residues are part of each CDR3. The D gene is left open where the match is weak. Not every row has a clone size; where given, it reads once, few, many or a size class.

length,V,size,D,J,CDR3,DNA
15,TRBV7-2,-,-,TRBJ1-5,CASSLDGGLNQPQHF,TGTGCCAGCAGCTTAGATGGAGGGCTGAATCAGCCCCAGCATTTT
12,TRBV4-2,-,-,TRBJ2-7,CASSLRDYEQYF,TGTGCCAGCAGCCTGCGGGACTACGAGCAGTACTTC
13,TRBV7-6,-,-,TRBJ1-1,CASSDQGYTEAFF,TGTGCCAGCAGCGACCAAGGATACACTGAAGCTTTCTTT
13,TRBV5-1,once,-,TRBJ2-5,CASSLWTEETQYF,TGCGCCAGCAGCTTGTGGACAGAAGAGACCCAGTACTTC
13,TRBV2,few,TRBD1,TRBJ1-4,CASSPGTGQKLFF,TGTGCCAGCAGTCCCGGGACAGGGCAAAAACTGTTTTTT
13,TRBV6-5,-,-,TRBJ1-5,CASAKGDYQPQHF,TGTGCCAGCGCGAAAGGGGATTATCAGCCCCAGCATTTT
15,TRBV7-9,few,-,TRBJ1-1,CASSLAKGGIAEAFF,TGTGCCAGCAGCTTAGCAAAGGGGGGGATTGCTGAAGCTTTCTTT
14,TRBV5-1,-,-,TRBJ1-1,CASSGGQSVGEAFF,TGCGCCAGCTCCGGCGGGCAGAGCGTGGGTGAAGCTTTCTTT
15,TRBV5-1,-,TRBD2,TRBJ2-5,CASSLGTSGEETQYF,TGCGCCAGCAGCTTGGGGACTAGCGGAGAAGAGACCCAGTACTTC
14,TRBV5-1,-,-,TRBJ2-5,CASSLSVTQETQYF,TGCGCCAGCAGCTTGTCAGTTACCCAAGAGACCCAGTACTTC
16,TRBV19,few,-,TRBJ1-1,CASRTLGGGGSTEAFF,TGTGCCAGTAGAACCCTCGGCGGGGGCGGAAGCACTGAAGCTTTCTTT
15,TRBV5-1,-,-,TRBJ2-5,CASSLAAIDQETQYF,TGCGCCAGCAGCTTGGCCGCGATAGACCAAGAGACCCAGTACTTC
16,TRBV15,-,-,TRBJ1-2,CATSSSWTASRDGYTF,TGTGCCACCAGCAGTTCTTGGACAGCCTCCCGTGATGGCTACACCTTC
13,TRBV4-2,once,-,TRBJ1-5,CASSQRMDQPQHF,TGTGCCAGCAGCCAAAGGATGGATCAGCCCCAGCATTTT
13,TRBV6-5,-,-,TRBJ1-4,CASRQPLGEKLFF,TGTGCCAGCAGACAGCCTCTGGGGGAAAAACTGTTTTTT
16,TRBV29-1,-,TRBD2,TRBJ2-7,CSVRLTSGRTSYEQYF,TGCAGCGTCCGCCTGACTAGCGGGAGGACCTCCTACGAGCAGTACTTC
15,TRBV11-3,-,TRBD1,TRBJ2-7,CASSLGGTGTHEQYF,TGTGCCAGCAGCTTAGGGGGGACAGGGACACACGAGCAGTACTTC
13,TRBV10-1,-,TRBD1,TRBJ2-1,CASRRDRGDEQFF,TGCGCCAGCAGGCGGGACAGGGGTGATGAGCAGTTCTTC
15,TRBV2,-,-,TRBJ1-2,CASSEQGGGNYGYTF,TGTGCCAGCAGTGAACAAGGTGGAGGAAACTATGGCTACACCTTC
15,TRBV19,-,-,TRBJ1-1,CASSIIGGGNTEAFF,TGTGCCAGTAGTATCATCGGAGGGGGTAACACTGAAGCTTTCTTT
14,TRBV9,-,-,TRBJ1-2,CASSPRDGNYGYTF,TGTGCCAGCAGCCCCCGGGACGGGAACTATGGCTACACCTTC
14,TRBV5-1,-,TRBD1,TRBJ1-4,CASSFQGANEKLFF,TGCGCCAGCAGCTTCCAGGGGGCTAATGAAAAACTGTTTTTT
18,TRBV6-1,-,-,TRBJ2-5,CASSAGYLRTDRQETQYF,TGTGCCAGCAGTGCCGGCTATCTACGGACAGATCGCCAAGAGACCCAGTACTTC
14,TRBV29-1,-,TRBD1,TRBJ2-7,CSVGQGAFGGEQYF,TGCAGCGTAGGGCAGGGGGCATTCGGTGGCGAGCAGTACTTC
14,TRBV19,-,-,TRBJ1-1,CASSIEGLNTEAFF,TGTGCCAGTAGTATCGAGGGGTTGAACACTGAAGCTTTCTTT
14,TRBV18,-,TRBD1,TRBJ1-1,CASSPPGGYTEAFF,TGTGCCAGCTCACCCCCAGGGGGCTACACTGAAGCTTTCTTT
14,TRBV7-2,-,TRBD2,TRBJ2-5,CASSPWTSGATQYF,TGTGCCAGCAGCCCGTGGACTAGCGGGGCGACCCAGTACTTC
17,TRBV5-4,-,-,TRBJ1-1,CASTKGGQTLRGTEAFF,TGTGCCAGCACCAAAGGGGGGCAGACCTTGAGGGGCACTGAAGCTTTCTTT
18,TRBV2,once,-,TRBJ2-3,CASAYPGQRDKDTDTQYF,TGTGCCAGCGCATATCCCGGTCAACGGGACAAAGACACAGATACGCAGTATTTT
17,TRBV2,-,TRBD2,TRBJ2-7,CASSGLAGEVGAYEQYF,TGTGCCAGCAGCGGACTAGCGGGAGAGGTTGGGGCCTACGAGCAGTACTTC
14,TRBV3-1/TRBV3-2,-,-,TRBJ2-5,CASSSGHLQETQYF,TGTGCCAGCAGCTCCGGACACTTACAAGAGACCCAGTACTTC
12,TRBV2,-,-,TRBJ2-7,CANLLAGNEQYF,TGTGCCAACCTTCTTGCGGGGAACGAGCAGTACTTC
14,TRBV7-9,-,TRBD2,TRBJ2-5,CASSPTSWQEAQYF,TGTGCCAGCAGCCCGACTAGCTGGCAAGAGGCCCAGTACTTC
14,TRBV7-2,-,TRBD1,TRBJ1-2,CASSRTGKDYGYTF,TGTGCCAGCAGCAGGACAGGAAAGGACTATGGCTACACCTTC
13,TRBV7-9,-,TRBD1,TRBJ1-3,CASSRTGADTIYF,TGTGCCAGCAGCCGAACAGGGGCTGACACCATATATTTT
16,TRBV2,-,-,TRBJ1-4,CASSRRGGNEYEKLFF,TGTGCCAGCAGTCGCCGTGGGGGGAACGAGTATGAAAAACTGTTTTTT
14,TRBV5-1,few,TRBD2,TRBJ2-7,CASSLTSGSYEQYF,TGCGCCAGCAGCTTGACTAGCGGGAGCTACGAGCAGTACTTC
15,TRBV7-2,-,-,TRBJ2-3,CASSNDRTYTDTQYF,TGTGCCAGCAGTAATGACAGGACTTACACAGATACGCAGTATTTT
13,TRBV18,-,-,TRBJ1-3,CASSPASGNTIYF,TGTGCCAGCTCACCAGCCTCTGGAAACACCATATATTTT
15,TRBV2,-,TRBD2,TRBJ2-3,CASSGSSGGGDTQYF,TGTGCCAGCAGTGGATCTAGCGGTGGAGGGGATACGCAGTATTTT
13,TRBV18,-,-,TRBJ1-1,CASSPEGDTEAFF,TGTGCCAGCTCACCAGAGGGGGACACTGAAGCTTTCTTT
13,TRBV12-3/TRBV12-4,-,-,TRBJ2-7,CASKRQSSYEQYF,TGTGCCAGCAAAAGACAGAGCTCCTACGAGCAGTACTTC
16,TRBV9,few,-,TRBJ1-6,CASSPNAFSYNSPLHF,TGTGCCAGCAGCCCCAATGCTTTCTCCTATAATTCACCCCTCCACTTT
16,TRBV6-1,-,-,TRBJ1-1,CASSESSTGTLTEAFF,TGTGCCAGCAGTGAATCAAGCACCGGAACACTGACTGAAGCTTTCTTT
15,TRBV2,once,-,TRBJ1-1,CASSEARRQHTEAFF,TGTGCCAGCAGTGAAGCGCGACGACAGCACACTGAAGCTTTCTTT